This is a list of T cell receptor beta chains from one sample in a study of blood T cell repertoires in COVID-19. The repertoire was sequenced with immunoSEQ multiplex PCR; TCRdb's copy has only in-frame clones and lacks some. The sample shows 150,000 to 200,000 clones, around 87% of them seen only once. Sequences were obtained from peripheral blood. The receptors originated from a man aged 40-55 years with active or convalescent COVID-19. Both conserved end residues are part of each CDR3. The D gene is left open where the match is weak. Not every row has a clone size; where given, it reads once, few, many or a size class.

D,V,size,J,DNA,CDR3
-,TRBV9,few,TRBJ1-1,TGTGCCAGCAGCGCCCTAAGGGCGGGCGCTGAAGCTTTCTTT,CASSALRAGAEAFF
-,TRBV4-3,-,TRBJ1-2,TGCGCCAGCAGCCAAGACCCACACCGGGGGGGCTACACCTTC,CASSQDPHRGGYTF
-,TRBV5-6,-,TRBJ1-4,TGTGCCAGCAGCTGGGGAGCCCGAGCGGTAGACGGTGAAAAACTGTTTTTT,CASSWGARAVDGEKLFF
TRBD1,TRBV5-4,once,TRBJ2-5,TGTGCCAGCAGCCGAGGACAGGGTGGTATGGAGACCCAGTACTTC,CASSRGQGGMETQYF
TRBD1,TRBV5-1,-,TRBJ2-3,TGCGCCAGCACCGAAAGGACAGGGGCCGATACGCAGTATTTT,CASTERTGADTQYF
-,TRBV10-1,-,TRBJ1-1,TGCGCCAGCAGCCTTCCGGGGGGAACTGAAGCTTTCTTT,CASSLPGGTEAFF
-,TRBV3-1/TRBV3-2,-,TRBJ1-1,TGTGCCAGCAGCCTCAGGGATGTGAACACTGAAGCTTTCTTT,CASSLRDVNTEAFF
-,TRBV10-2,-,TRBJ2-5,TGCGCCAGCAGCCCTATCCCCGGCCCTACTAGCCGGGAGACCCAGTACTTC,CASSPIPGPTSRETQYF
-,TRBV5-4,-,TRBJ1-1,TGTGCCAGCAGCGGATTTGACAGGTGGGGCACTGAAGCTTTCTTT,CASSGFDRWGTEAFF
-,TRBV11-1,-,TRBJ2-3,TGTGCCAGCAGCTCGCGATCTATAGATACGCAGTATTTT,CASSSRSIDTQYF
TRBD1,TRBV10-3,-,TRBJ1-3,TGTGCCATCAGTGAGCCCCTCGGGGACAGTGAACGTGGAAACACCATATATTTT,CAISEPLGDSERGNTIYF
TRBD1,TRBV10-3,-,TRBJ1-6,TGTGCCATCAGTCAACCGGGACAGGGAGATTCACCCCTCCACTTT,CAISQPGQGDSPLHF
-,TRBV3-1/TRBV3-2,-,TRBJ2-3,TGTGCCAGCAGTCAAGTAGTCACAGCCACAGATACGCAGTATTTT,CASSQVVTATDTQYF
-,TRBV5-1,few,TRBJ1-3,TGCGCCAGCAGGGACGGGAGCTCTGGAAACACCATATATTTT,CASRDGSSGNTIYF
-,TRBV27,-,TRBJ2-7,TGTGCCAGCAGTTTTCCCCTCGAGCAGTACTTC,CASSFPLEQYF
-,TRBV28,-,TRBJ1-2,TGTGCCAGCAGTTTATCAGGGCCGGATGGCTACACCTTC,CASSLSGPDGYTF
-,TRBV10-3,-,TRBJ2-7,TGTGCCATCAGTGAGTCTGGGCAGGGGATCCGCGAGCAGTACTTC,CAISESGQGIREQYF
-,TRBV7-9,-,TRBJ1-5,TGTGCCAGCAGCCAGGACAGCCTTAGCAATCAGCCCCAGCATTTT,CASSQDSLSNQPQHF